The 24 T cell receptor beta chains reported below all come from one sample, sequenced in a study of T cell responses to AZD1222 COVID-19 vaccine. Data came from immunoSEQ multiplex PCR; TCRdb stores just in-frame clones and leaves some out. The table has around 130,000 clones, 89% seen once. The sequencing used peripheral blood, collected on day 0 of AZD1222 vaccination. The receptors come from an adult in good health.

The count of this clone is one. This sequence joins TRBV6-5 and TRBJ2-3; D gene uncertain. The germline V gene has CDR1 MNHEY and CDR2 SVGAGI. Trimming cost V 0 bases and J 5 bases, with 9 bases left between them. This CDR3 contains 14 residues. DNA of the CDR3: TGTGCCAGCAGTTACTCGAAAGGGAAAGATACGCAGTATTTT. Protein: CASSYSKGKDTQYF.

The J gene is TRBJ1-2, the V gene TRBV6-5, with TRBD1 as a possible D gene (5 bases). The CDR3 length is 13 residues. Germline lookup yields CDR1 MNHEY and CDR2 SVGAGI. Between the trimmed V and J ends, which lost 0 bases and 7 bases, there was a span of 9 bases. The CDR3 DNA is TGTGCCAGCAGTTACTCCCAGGGTTTTGGCTACACCTTC. Translated: CASSYSQGFGYTF.

This clone showed up just once. This rearrangement joins TRBV9 to TRBJ2-3; D call uncertain. The CDR3 covers 13 residues. Trimming cost V 5 bases and J 2 bases, with 9 bases left between them. CDR1 and CDR2 (germline): SGDLS, YYNGEE. CDR3 in amino acids: CASRGGYTDTQYF. DNA for the CDR3: TGTGCCAGCAGGGGCGGTTACACAGATACGCAGTATTTT.

The rearrangement links TRBV3-1 (or the pseudogene TRBV3-2) to TRBJ1-1; D is unclear. The CDR3 runs 13 residues. CDR1 is LGHDT and CDR2 is YNNKEL in the germline V gene (reference sequence). The V end lost 4 bases, the J end lost 5 bases, and 11 bases lay between the germline ends. The CDR3 coding sequence is TGTGCCAGCAGCCGGAAGGGAAGGACTGAAGCTTTCTTT. This encodes CASSRKGRTEAFF.

This clone showed up just once. This chain uses TRBV19 with TRBJ2-1; D ambiguous. The germline CDR1 and CDR2 sequences are LNHDA and SQIVND (reference sequence). The CDR3 has 16 residues. V lost 6 bases and J lost 0, with 15 bases in between. In DNA, the CDR3 is TGTGCCAGTAGCAGTCTTTTCCAGAGCTCCTACAATGAGCAGTTCTTC. Its protein product is CASSSLFQSSYNEQFF.

Of note for this clone: This sample includes further DNA sequences coding for the same CDR3. V is TRBV9 and J is TRBJ1-3, with a possible D match to TRBD1 (5 bases). The length of the CDR3 is 14 residues. The germline gives CDR1 SGDLS, CDR2 YYNGEE. The V gene lost 3 bases and the J gene lost 1 base, with 8 bases spanning the gap. The CDR3 loop reads CASSGGRSGNTIYF. CDR3 in DNA: TGTGCCAGCAGCGGGGGACGGTCTGGAAACACCATATATTTT.

V gene TRBV6-5 combines with J gene TRBJ2-2; TRBD1 might be the D (5 bases). Germline values: CDR1 MNHEY, CDR2 SVGAGI. This CDR3 spans 14 amino acids. Between the trimmed V and J ends, which lost 6 bases and 0 bases, there was a span of 8 bases. CDR3 residues: CASSWTSNTGELFF. As DNA, the CDR3 is TGTGCCAGCAGCTGGACATCGAACACCGGGGAGCTGTTTTTT.

J is TRBJ2-1 and V is TRBV5-1; 13 bases map to TRBD2. CDR3 length: 17 amino acids. With 5 bases clipped from V and 7 bases from J, the junction kept 12 bases outside the gene matches. Germline V gene sequence: CDR1 SGHRS, CDR2 YFSETQ. The chain's CDR3 is CASRSKLAGGPGNEQFF. DNA of the CDR3: TGCGCCAGCAGAAGTAAACTAGCGGGAGGGCCAGGGAATGAGCAGTTCTTC.

The chain joins TRBV6-2 or TRBV6-3 to TRBJ1-2; D might be TRBD1 (5 bases). V was trimmed by 1 base and J by 8 bases, leaving 29 bases between them. The CDR3 has 19 residues. Germline CDR1 and CDR2: MNHEY and SVGEGT. DNA for the CDR3: TGTGCCAGCAGTTACTTCCTCACGGAGGCAGGGCCCCGAGGCGGGGGCTACACCTTC. It translates to CASSYFLTEAGPRGGGYTF.

The CDR3 here is CASSYRDNKANYGYTF. The CDR3 DNA is TGTGCCAGCAGTTATCGGGACAATAAGGCTAACTATGGCTACACCTTC. The V call is TRBV6-5, the J call TRBJ1-2; D possibly corresponds to TRBD1 (6 bases). The CDR3 has 16 amino acids. Germline V lookup: CDR1 MNHEY, CDR2 SVGAGI. The germline V and J ends were trimmed by 3 bases and 0 bases, with 14 bases remaining between them.

This clone has a handful of counts. V and J are TRBV11-2 and TRBJ1-3; D ambiguous. There are 14 residues in the CDR3. From germline, CDR1 is SGHAT and CDR2 FQNNGV. V lost 6 bases, J lost 2 bases, and 11 bases lay in between. CDR3 sequence (DNA): TGTGCCAGCAGGGAGAATTGGGCTGGAAACACCATATATTTT. As protein: CASRENWAGNTIYF.

The chain has TRBV5-4 and TRBJ1-1, with D perhaps TRBD1 (6 bases). The germline CDR1 and CDR2 sequences are SGHNT and YYREEE (reference sequence). V was pared by 4 bases and J by 2 bases, with 15 bases between. The CDR3 sequence is 15 residues long. The CDR3 here is CASSPYTGINTEAFF. CDR3 DNA sequence: TGTGCCAGCAGCCCATATACAGGGATAAACACTGAAGCTTTCTTT.

The chain couples TRBV30 to TRBJ2-3; 8 nucleotides agree with TRBD2. Germline CDR1 reads GTSNPN; CDR2 reads SVGIG (reference sequence). The V segment lost 0 bases and the J segment 6 bases; nucleotides outside the gene matches: 8. This CDR3 is 15 amino acids long. CDR3 bases: TGTGCCTGGAGTGTGTCGGGACTAGTCTCCGATACGCAGTATTTT. The encoded protein is CAWSVSGLVSDTQYF. Looking up the rest from reference TRBV30 and TRBJ2-3 gives the full variable domain: SQTIHQWPATLVQPVGSPLSLECTVEGTSNPNLYWYRQAAGRGLQLLFYSVGIGQISSEVPQNLSASRPQDRQFILSSKKLLLSDSGFYLCAWSVSGLVSDTQYFGPGTRLTVL.

This clone has more than one count but fewer than ten. The rearrangement uses TRBV7-9 and TRBJ1-2; TRBD1 agrees at 7 bases. This CDR3 region has 15 residues. Losses at the gene ends were 4 bases for V and 7 bases for J; bases not matched to a gene: 12. CDR1 SEHNR and CDR2 FQNEAQ come from the germline V gene (reference sequence). The CDR3 reads CASSSTYRGVSGYTF. The CDR3 DNA is TGTGCCAGCAGCTCGACCTACAGGGGCGTCAGTGGCTACACCTTC.

This clone was detected a few times. V usage is TRBV3-1 (or the pseudogene TRBV3-2) and J usage is TRBJ2-1; TRBD1 is a possible D gene (5 bases). The germline CDR1 and CDR2 sequences are LGHDT and YNNKEL (reference sequence). The CDR3 contains 15 residues. The V end was cut by 2 bases, the J end by 4 bases, with 12 bases between. The CDR3 reads CASSQYRQGYNEQFF. The CDR3, as DNA: TGTGCCAGCAGCCAATACCGGCAGGGTTACAATGAGCAGTTCTTC.

The chain uses TRBV7-2 and TRBJ1-3; 7 bases agree with TRBD1. This CDR3 has 18 residues. Unmatched junction bases numbered 14, after V lost 4 bases and J lost 2 bases. In germline, CDR1 is SGHTA, CDR2 FQGNSA. CDR3 sequence reads: CASSSIMTGPGAGNTIYF. CDR3 in DNA: TGTGCCAGCAGCTCCATAATGACAGGGCCAGGGGCTGGAAACACCATATATTTT.

The J gene is TRBJ1-1, the V gene TRBV12-3 or TRBV12-4; D might be TRBD1 (5 bases). This CDR3 contains 13 residues. The V end lost 6 bases, the J end lost 6 bases, and 14 bases lay between the germline ends. CDR3 in amino acids: CASRPRVRSEAFF. The CDR3, as DNA: TGTGCCAGCAGGCCCAGGGTGAGGTCTGAAGCTTTCTTT.

DNA for the CDR3: TGTGCCAGCAGCATCAGGGGACTAGCGGGAGTTACGGGGTACAATGAGCAGTTCTTC. Protein: CASSIRGLAGVTGYNEQFF. The V gene is TRBV7-3, the J gene TRBJ2-1; TRBD2 matches at 14 bases. The germline V gene encodes CDR1 SGHTA and CDR2 FQGTGA. The CDR3 covers 19 residues. After removal of 5 bases from V and 4 bases from J, the junction contained 13 bases not matched to a gene. Full variable domain (outside the CDR3, taken from reference TRBV7-3 and TRBJ2-1): GAGVSQTPSNKVTEKGKYVELRCDPISGHTALYWYRQSLGQGPEFLIYFQGTGAADDSGLPNDRFFAVRPEGSVSTLKIQRTERGDSAVYLCASSIRGLAGVTGYNEQFFGPGTRLTVL.

J is TRBJ2-3 and V is TRBV6-4, with 12 bases lining up with TRBD1. Germline CDR1 is MRHNA and CDR2 is SNTAGT. The CDR3 is made up of 18 amino acids. V was clipped by 0 bases and J by 2 bases; unmatched bases: 6. The CDR3 is CASSDSKGTGGFTDTQYF. The CDR3 DNA is TGTGCCAGCAGTGACTCGAAGGGGACAGGGGGCTTCACAGATACGCAGTATTTT.

The CDR3 region has the DNA TGTGCCAGCAGGACACCGGGACGAGCTGAAGCTTTCTTT. Protein sequence: CASRTPGRAEAFF. The chain links TRBV6-5 to TRBJ1-1; D is perhaps TRBD1 (5 bases). CDR1 and CDR2 (germline): MNHEY, SVGAGI. Trimming took 6 bases from V and 6 from J, leaving 14 bases between them. This CDR3 is built from 13 residues.

The chain has TRBV7-3 and TRBJ2-1; D may be TRBD2 (5 bases). The CDR3 contains 16 residues. The V and J ends lost 1 base and 4 bases respectively, with 14 bases between them. Germline V gene lookup returns CDR1 SGHTA and CDR2 FQGTGA. In nucleotides, the CDR3 is TGTGCCAGCAGCTTAATTGGCGGAGGCATATACAATGAGCAGTTCTTC. Amino acid sequence: CASSLIGGGIYNEQFF.

The J gene is TRBJ2-1, the V gene TRBV13, with 15 bases lining up with TRBD2. V lost 3 bases and J lost 9; bases outside the gene matches: 0. Germline CDR1 PRHDT, CDR2 FYEKMQ (reference sequence). The CDR3 is made up of 14 amino acids. In DNA, the CDR3 is TGTGCCAGCAGCTTGGGACTAGCGGGGGGTGAGCAGTTCTTC. Translating gives CASSLGLAGGEQFF.

This rearrangement joins TRBV18 to TRBJ2-7; 7 nucleotides line up with TRBD2. With V trimmed by 5 bases and J by 2 bases, 6 bases remained unmatched. Germline CDR1 KGHSH, CDR2 LQKENI. This CDR3 is 14 amino acids long. The CDR3 loop reads CASSNPGRTYEQYF. CDR3 nucleotide sequence: TGTGCCAGCTCAAACCCCGGGAGGACCTACGAGCAGTACTTC.

The chain joins TRBV30 to TRBJ1-3; D perhaps matches TRBD1 (5 bases). The CDR3 covers 13 residues. Per germline, CDR1 GTSNPN and CDR2 SVGIG (reference sequence). V lost 5 bases to trimming and J lost 2 bases, with 10 bases between them. The CDR3 DNA reads TGTGCCTGGGACAGCAGAGCTGGAAACACCATATATTTT. Amino acids: CAWDSRAGNTIYF.